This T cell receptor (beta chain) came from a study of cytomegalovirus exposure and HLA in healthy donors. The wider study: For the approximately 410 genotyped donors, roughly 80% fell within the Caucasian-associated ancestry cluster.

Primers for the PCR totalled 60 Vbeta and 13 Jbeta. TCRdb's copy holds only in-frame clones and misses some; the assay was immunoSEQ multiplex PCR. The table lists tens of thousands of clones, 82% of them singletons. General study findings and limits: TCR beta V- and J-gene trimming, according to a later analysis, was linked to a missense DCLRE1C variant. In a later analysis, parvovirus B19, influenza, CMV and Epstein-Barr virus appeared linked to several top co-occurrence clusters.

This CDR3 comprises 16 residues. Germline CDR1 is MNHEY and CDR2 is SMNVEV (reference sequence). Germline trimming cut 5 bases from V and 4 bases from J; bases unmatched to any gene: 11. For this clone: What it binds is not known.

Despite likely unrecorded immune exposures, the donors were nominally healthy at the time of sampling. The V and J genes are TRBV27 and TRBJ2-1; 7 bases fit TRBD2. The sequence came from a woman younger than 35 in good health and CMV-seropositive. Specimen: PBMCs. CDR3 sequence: CASSGGAGPPYNEQFF. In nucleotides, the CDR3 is TGTGCCAGCAGTGGGGGAGCGGGACCGCCTTACAATGAGCAGTTCTTC.